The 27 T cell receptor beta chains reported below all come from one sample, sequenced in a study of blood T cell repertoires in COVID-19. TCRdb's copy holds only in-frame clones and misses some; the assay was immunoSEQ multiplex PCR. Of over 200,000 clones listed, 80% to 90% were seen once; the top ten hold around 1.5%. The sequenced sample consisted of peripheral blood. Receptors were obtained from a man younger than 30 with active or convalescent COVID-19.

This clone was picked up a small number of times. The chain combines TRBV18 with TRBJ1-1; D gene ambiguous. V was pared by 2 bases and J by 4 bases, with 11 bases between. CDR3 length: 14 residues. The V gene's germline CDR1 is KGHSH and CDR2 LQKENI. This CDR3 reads CASSPGRVGTEAFF. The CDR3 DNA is TGTGCCAGCTCACCAGGGAGGGTAGGCACTGAAGCTTTCTTT.

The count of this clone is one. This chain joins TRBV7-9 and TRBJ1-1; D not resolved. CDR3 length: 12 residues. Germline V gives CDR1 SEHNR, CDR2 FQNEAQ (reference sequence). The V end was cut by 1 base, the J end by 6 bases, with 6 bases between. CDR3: CASSLDMSEAFF. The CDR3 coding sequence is TGTGCCAGCAGCTTAGATATGTCTGAAGCTTTCTTT.

CDR3 residues: CASSVGSGSGYEQYF. Here the CDR3 DNA reads TGTGCCAGTAGTGTAGGTAGCGGGAGCGGCTACGAGCAGTACTTC. The gene calls are TRBV19 and TRBJ2-7, with 9 positions matching TRBD2. CDR3 size: 15 residues. Per germline, CDR1 LNHDA and CDR2 SQIVND (reference sequence). With V trimmed by 5 bases and J by 3 bases, 8 bases remained unmatched.

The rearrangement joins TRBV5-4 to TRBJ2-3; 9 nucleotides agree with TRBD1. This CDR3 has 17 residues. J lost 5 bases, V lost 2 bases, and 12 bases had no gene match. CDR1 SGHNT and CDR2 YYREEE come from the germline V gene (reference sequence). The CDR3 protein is CASSFIRQTGGRDTQYF. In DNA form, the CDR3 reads TGTGCCAGCAGCTTCATACGACAGACAGGGGGACGAGATACGCAGTATTTT.

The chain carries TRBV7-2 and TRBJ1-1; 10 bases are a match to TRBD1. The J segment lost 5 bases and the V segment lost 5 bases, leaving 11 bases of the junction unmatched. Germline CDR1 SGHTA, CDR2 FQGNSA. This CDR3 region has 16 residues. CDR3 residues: CASSPSGTGVRTEAFF. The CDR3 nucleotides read TGTGCCAGCAGCCCCTCCGGGACAGGGGTGCGGACTGAAGCTTTCTTT.

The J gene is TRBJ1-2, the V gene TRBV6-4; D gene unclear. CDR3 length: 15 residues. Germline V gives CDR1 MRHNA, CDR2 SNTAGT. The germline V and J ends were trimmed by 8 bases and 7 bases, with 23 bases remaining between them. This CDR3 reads CASSPGGALSPGYTF. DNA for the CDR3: TGTGCCAGCTCCCCCGGAGGAGCTCTGAGCCCTGGCTACACCTTC.

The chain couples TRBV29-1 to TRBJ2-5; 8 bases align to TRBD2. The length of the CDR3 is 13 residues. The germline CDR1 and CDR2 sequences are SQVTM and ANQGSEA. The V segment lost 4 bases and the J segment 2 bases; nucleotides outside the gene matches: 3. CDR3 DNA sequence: TGCAGCGTTGCCCCGGGAGGGCAAGAGACCCAGTACTTC. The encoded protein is CSVAPGGQETQYF.

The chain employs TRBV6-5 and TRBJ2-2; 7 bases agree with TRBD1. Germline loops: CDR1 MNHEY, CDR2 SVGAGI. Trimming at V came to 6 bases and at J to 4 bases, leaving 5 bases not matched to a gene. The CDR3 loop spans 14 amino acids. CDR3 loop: CASRRDRTTGELFF. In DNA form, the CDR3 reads TGTGCCAGCAGGAGGGACAGAACCACCGGGGAGCTGTTTTTT.

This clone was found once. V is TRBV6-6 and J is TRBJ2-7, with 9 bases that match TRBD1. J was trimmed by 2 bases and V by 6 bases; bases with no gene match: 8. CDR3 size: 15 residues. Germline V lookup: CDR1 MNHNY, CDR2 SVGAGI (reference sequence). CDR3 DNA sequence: TGTGCCAGCAGCCGCGACAGGGGGGATACCTACGAGCAGTACTTC. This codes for CASSRDRGDTYEQYF.

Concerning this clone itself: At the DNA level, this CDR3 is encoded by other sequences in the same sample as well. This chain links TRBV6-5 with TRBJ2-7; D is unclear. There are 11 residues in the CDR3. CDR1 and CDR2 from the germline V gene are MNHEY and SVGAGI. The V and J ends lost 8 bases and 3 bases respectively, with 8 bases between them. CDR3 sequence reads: CASRNGYEQYF. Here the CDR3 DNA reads TGTGCCAGCCGCAACGGCTACGAGCAGTACTTC.

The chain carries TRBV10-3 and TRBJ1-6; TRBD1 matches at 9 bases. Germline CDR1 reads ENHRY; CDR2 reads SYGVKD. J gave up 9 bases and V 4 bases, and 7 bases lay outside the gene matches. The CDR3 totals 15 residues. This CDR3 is CAISGPDRGSSPLHF. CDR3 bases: TGTGCCATCAGTGGGCCGGACAGGGGTTCTTCACCCCTCCACTTT.

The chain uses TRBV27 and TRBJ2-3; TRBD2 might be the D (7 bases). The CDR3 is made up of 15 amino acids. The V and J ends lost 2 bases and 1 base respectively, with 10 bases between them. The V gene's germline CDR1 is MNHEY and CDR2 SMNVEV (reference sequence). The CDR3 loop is CASSLTGGRTDTQYF. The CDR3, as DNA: TGTGCCAGCAGTTTAACGGGGGGCCGCACAGATACGCAGTATTTT.

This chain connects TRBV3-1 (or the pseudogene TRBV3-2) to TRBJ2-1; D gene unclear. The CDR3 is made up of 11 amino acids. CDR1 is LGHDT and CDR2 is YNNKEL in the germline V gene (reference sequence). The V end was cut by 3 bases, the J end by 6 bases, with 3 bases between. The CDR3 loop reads CASSHINEQFF. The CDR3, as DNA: TGTGCCAGCAGCCATATCAATGAGCAGTTCTTC.

CDR3 coding DNA: TGTGCCAGCAGCTCACGACAGGGGTGGACAGATACGCAGTATTTT. The encoded protein is CASSSRQGWTDTQYF. The chain joins TRBV11-2 to TRBJ2-3; 8 nucleotides match TRBD1. Germline V gives CDR1 SGHAT, CDR2 FQNNGV. The junction had 6 bases not matched to a gene; V was cut back by 4 bases and J by 3 bases. The CDR3 is 15 amino acids.

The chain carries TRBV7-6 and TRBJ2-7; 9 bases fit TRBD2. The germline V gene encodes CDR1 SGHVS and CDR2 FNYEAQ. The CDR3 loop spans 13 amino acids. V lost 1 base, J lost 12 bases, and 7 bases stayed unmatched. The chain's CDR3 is CASSLERAGGLYF. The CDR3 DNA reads TGTGCCAGCAGCTTAGAACGAGCGGGAGGTTTGTACTTC.

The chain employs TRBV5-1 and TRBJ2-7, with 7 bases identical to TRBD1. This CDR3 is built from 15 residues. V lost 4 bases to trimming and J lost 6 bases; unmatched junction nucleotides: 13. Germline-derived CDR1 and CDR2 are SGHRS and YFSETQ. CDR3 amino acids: CASSDPVVGGAEQYF. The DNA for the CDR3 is TGCGCCAGCAGCGATCCGGTTGTAGGGGGCGCCGAGCAGTACTTC.

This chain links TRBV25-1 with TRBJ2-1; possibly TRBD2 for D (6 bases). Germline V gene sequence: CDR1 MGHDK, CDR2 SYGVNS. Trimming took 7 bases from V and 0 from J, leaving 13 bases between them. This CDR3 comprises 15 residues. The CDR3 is CASTPSGGSYNEQFF. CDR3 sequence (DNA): TGTGCCAGCACCCCCTCCGGGGGCTCCTACAATGAGCAGTTCTTC.

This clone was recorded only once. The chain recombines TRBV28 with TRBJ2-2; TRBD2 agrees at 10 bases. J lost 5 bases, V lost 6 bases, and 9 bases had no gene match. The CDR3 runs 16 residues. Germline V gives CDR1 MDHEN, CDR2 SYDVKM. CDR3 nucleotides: TGTGCCAGCAGGACTAGCGGGTCGGGGAGGACCGGGGAGCTGTTTTTT. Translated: CASRTSGSGRTGELFF.

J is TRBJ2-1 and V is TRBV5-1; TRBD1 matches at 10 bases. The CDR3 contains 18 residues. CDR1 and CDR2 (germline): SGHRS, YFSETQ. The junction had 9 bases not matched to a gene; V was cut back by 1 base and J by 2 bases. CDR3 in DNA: TGCGCCAGCAGCTTGCGGGGACAGGGGCCGACGACCTACAATGAGCAGTTCTTC. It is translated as CASSLRGQGPTTYNEQFF. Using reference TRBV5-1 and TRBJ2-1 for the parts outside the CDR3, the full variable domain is KAGVTQTPRYLIKTRGQQVTLSCSPISGHRSVSWYQQTPGQGLQFLFEYFSETQRNKGNFPGRFSGRQFSNSRSEMNVSTLELGDSALYLCASSLRGQGPTTYNEQFFGPGTRLTVL.

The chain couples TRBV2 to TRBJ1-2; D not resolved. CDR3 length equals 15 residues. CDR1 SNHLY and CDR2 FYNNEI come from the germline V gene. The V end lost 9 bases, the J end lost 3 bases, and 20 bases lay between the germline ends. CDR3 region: CARPRLGRLDYGYTF. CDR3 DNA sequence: TGTGCCAGGCCACGACTAGGACGGCTTGACTATGGCTACACCTTC.

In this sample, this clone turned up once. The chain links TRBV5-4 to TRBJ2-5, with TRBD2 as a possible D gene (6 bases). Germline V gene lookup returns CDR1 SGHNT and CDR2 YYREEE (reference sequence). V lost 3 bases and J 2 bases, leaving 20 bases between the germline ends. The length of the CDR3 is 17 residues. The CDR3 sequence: CASSSPDRTKFQETQYF. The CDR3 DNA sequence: TGTGCCAGCAGCTCTCCAGACCGGACTAAATTTCAAGAGACCCAGTACTTC.

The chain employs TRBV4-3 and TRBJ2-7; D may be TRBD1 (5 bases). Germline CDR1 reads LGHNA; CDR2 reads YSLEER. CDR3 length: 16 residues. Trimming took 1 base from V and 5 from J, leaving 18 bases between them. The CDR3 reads CASSQGSGQGGNEQYF. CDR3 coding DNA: TGCGCCAGCAGCCAAGGGTCCGGACAAGGTGGGAACGAGCAGTACTTC.

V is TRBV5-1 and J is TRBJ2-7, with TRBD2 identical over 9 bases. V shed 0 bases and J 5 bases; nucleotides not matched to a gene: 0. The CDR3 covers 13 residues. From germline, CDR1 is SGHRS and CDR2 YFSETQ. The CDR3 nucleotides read TGCGCCAGCAGCTTGGCTAGCGGGAACGAGCAGTACTTC. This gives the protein CASSLASGNEQYF.

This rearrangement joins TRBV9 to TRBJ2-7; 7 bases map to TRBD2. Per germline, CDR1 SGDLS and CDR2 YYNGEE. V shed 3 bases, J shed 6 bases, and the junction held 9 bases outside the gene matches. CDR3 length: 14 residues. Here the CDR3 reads CASSEGTIPVEQYF. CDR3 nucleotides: TGTGCCAGCAGCGAAGGGACTATTCCCGTCGAGCAGTACTTC.

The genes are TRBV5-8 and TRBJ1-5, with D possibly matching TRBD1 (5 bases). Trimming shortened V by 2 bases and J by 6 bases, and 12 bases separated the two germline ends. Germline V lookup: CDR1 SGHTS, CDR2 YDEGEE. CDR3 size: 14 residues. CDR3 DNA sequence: TGTGCCAGCAGCTTCGGGGGTGGGGGTCAGCCCCAGCATTTT. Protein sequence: CASSFGGGGQPQHF.

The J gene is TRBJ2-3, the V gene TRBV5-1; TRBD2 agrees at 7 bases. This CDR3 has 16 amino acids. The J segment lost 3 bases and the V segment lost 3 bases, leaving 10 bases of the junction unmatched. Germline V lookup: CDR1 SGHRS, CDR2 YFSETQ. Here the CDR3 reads CASSSPWEGATDTQYF. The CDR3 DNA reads TGCGCCAGCAGCTCCCCTTGGGAGGGAGCGACAGATACGCAGTATTTT. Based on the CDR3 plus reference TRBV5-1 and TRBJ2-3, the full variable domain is KAGVTQTPRYLIKTRGQQVTLSCSPISGHRSVSWYQQTPGQGLQFLFEYFSETQRNKGNFPGRFSGRQFSNSRSEMNVSTLELGDSALYLCASSSPWEGATDTQYFGPGTRLTVL.

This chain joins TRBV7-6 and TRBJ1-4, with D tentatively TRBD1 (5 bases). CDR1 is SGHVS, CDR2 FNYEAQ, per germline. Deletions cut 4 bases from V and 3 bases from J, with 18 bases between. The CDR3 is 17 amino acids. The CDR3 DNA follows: TGTGCCAGCAGCTCTCTGGTCGGGGGAGCCTCTAATGAAAAACTGTTTTTT. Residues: CASSSLVGGASNEKLFF.